This TCR beta chain was sequenced during a study of T cells in localized non-small cell lung cancer (dated by TCRdb to 2020 to 2022). With respect to the entire study: Comparing tumors with uninvolved tumor-adjacent lungs, the study looked at the T cell repertoires of fewer than 250 patients with early-stage NSCLC. The cohort was made up of around 240 treatment-naive NSCLC patients whose localized lung tumors had been resected. Of the NSCLC patients, over 120 were male and approximately 110 were female, and the mean age was approximately 69 years.

TCR beta CDR3 regions were sequenced from DNA using the immunoSEQ Assay. From the authors' description of their analysis: To compute T cell density, TCR beta template counts were normalized to usable DNA, which was estimated by amplifying housekeeping genes. Using the preseqR package, richness was estimated by extrapolating to 120,000 templates for tissue samples and 400,000 templates for PBMC samples. Clonality was defined by subtracting Pielou's evenness from one. To identify tissue-enriched TCRs, differential abundance testing was run on productive amino-acid clonotypes with a minimum total count of 5 and an alpha of 0.1. The Jaccard Index and the Morisita Overlap Index were used to quantify repertoire overlap between compartments. GLIPH clustered TCR beta CDR3s with public tetramer-defined viral CDR3s; viral motifs required at least three viral sequences plus V-gene enrichment. In its TCRdb copy, this immuneACCESS table keeps in-frame sequences only and misses some clones. Where compared with another copy, unresolved V genes explain less than half of these, and the others have no known cause. The DNA was the basis for D and trimming; V, J and clone size are from that table. This sample holds roughly 6,000 clones; approximately 90% were observed only once. The biggest ten clones account for under 20% of the sample.

The paper as a whole reports these results and caveats: Of the top 100 tumor clones, a median of roughly 57 were detected in paired uninvolved adjacent lung; 28 were also among that lung's top 100. Because of the exploratory design, TCR variables were selected using unadjusted p-values without false-discovery rate correction. Uninvolved tumor-adjacent lung showed the highest T cell clonality, higher than tumor, which suggests more focused antigenic responses in the uninvolved tumor-adjacent lung. Higher T cell density in blood was associated with longer overall survival, whereas higher clonality in adjacent lung was associated with shorter survival. Because multi-region tumor sequencing was not done, intratumor heterogeneity could not be ruled out.

At diagnosis, peripheral blood, uninvolved tumor-adjacent lung and tumor were collected and were preserved as a mix of fresh-frozen and FFPE material. Blood samples were analyzed as peripheral blood mononuclear cells for TCR repertoire profiling. Trimmed from V: 7 bases; trimmed from J: 1 base; junction bases lacking a gene match: 2. The CDR3, from cysteine to phenylalanine, totals 12 residues. Solely the CDR3 DNA is kept, with 36 bases framed from the first base. The germline V gene gives CDR1 as SQVTM and CDR2 as ANQGSEA. This clone turned up a few times. There is no known antigen for this receptor. The record has no base qualities; no much larger clone is one base away.

The material was peripheral blood, obtained before any cancer treatment. The receptor chain draws on TRBV29-1 and TRBJ2-3, with 7 bases matching TRBD1. The origin of this receptor is a male donor at least 60 years old with stage I lung adenocarcinoma. The nucleotide sequence reads as follows: TGCAGCGAGGGGGCCCGCACAGATACGCAGTATTTT. The encoded protein is CSEGARTDTQYF.